The present T cell receptor (beta chain) was sequenced within a study of regulatory T cells in long-lasting Graves disease. Study overall: Persistent cases were those of Graves' disease that involved over 5 years of antithyroid drugs with positive TSH receptor antibodies. Whole-study findings and limits: Favored gene segments in persistent disease were TRBV28, TRBJ1-2 and TRBJ2-5.

Germline lookup yields CDR1 MNHNS and CDR2 SASEGT. The CDR3 runs 15 residues. Trimming at V came to 5 bases and at J to 3 bases, leaving 6 bases not matched to a gene. For this clonotype: Its antigen is as yet unknown.

For TCR beta, libraries came from iRepertoire HTBI primers and Arm-PCR of CDR3 regions. TCRdb re-derived calls from the multiplex PCR reads in MiXCR, one entry per CDR3 protein. The sample carries about 460,000 distinct CDR3 sequences, roughly 23% recorded once. Time point: persistent/refractory GD, antithyroid drugs over 5 years with positive TRAb. The authors made the TCR library using RNA they extracted from PBMCs. EDTA tubes received roughly 9 milliliters of collected peripheral blood. The chain recombines TRBV6-1 with TRBJ1-5, with 8 bases matching TRBD1. The receptor comes from a female donor with Graves disease. Sequencing was performed on peripheral blood mononuclear cells (PBMCs), taken when the disease was refractory, from a patient treated with antithyroid drugs. CDR3 amino acids: CASSPRGLDNQPQHF. CDR3 nucleotides: TGTGCCAGCAGTCCCAGGGGGCTCGACAATCAGCCCCAGCATTTT.